This T cell receptor (beta chain) came from a study of cytomegalovirus exposure and HLA in healthy donors (dated by TCRdb to about 2017). About the full investigation: An earlier analysis of some 620 of the donors reported under 300 Gb of sequence data and 117 million unique TCR beta sequences obtained from about 179 million T cells. About 280 gigabases of sequencing data and around 85 million unique TCR sequences made up an early release that covered 640 HLA-typed donors. Among the roughly 410 genotyped donors, around 79% belonged to the genetic ancestry cluster associated with self-reported Caucasian donors. The study aimed to test whether cataloging public T cell receptors could reveal signatures of past pathogen exposure. The study used immunosequencing to profile the T cell repertoires of 600 to 850 subjects and linked those repertoires to cytomegalovirus serostatus. Besides the first cohort of under 700 subjects, a separate validation cohort made up of over a hundred different subjects was used. The study combined high-throughput TCR immunosequencing, statistical association of individual TCRs with disease status, and machine learning to predict cytomegalovirus infection status. A later analysis re-analyzed previously published TCR beta repertoires from roughly 600 donors and added high-resolution HLA genotyping to study TCR occurrence patterns. Rather than drawing on any new phenotypic data, the later analysis identified candidate immune exposures from TCR beta sequences and the way those sequences occurred across donors. To decide whether each TCR beta V gene segment behaved as functional or pseudogenic, an earlier analysis of 587 of the donors relied on high-throughput TCR beta sequencing. Alongside the repertoire data, information on donor age, sex, ethnicity and CMV serostatus was compiled. In a later genetic analysis, genome-wide SNP genotypes for about three fifths of the 666 donors were used, and that subset was treated as a discovery cohort. All discovery cohort repertoires had been generated on a single sequencing platform. HLA typing included class I and class II loci at four-digit resolution. Typing coverage varied by locus: 629-630 donors for A, B, C, DRB1 and DQB1; some 520 for DQA1; 600 to 610 for DPA1; 450 to 480 for DPB1. A handful of DR-DQ haplotypes were treated as single units for association and clustering because of strong linkage in the cohort. Among 300 to 450 genotyped donors of the cohort, an average of approximately 240,000 unique TCR beta nucleotide sequences were sequenced per donor, roughly a sixth of them non-productive.

Points the paper makes about the study in general: A cluster of highly shared sequence variants was judged likely to represent a technical artifact of the sequencing pipeline. Presence/absence analyses assumed roughly uniform sequencing depth across donors, an assumption that may not hold. This cohort had only TCR beta chains sequenced, and the lack of alpha or paired-chain data limited which features could be detected. HLA typing was unavailable for some donors at each locus, so association tests used only the typed subset. Cytomegalovirus status was reported to be diagnosed by the classifier with high specificity and sensitivity in both the original and validation cohorts. A later genetic analysis reported fewer N-insertions in productive TCRs among donors in an Asian-associated ancestry cluster than the roughly 670-donor mean. In vitro tests confirmed that three of the cytomegalovirus-associated TCR beta chains recognize cytomegalovirus antigens. A later analysis found that HLA-associated TCR beta chains were more clonally expanded and had lower generation probabilities than equally common non-associated chains. Some IMGT-functional V segments, including TRBV6-2 and TRBV6-3, could not be told apart with the 87-base-pair reads, so those segments were excluded. According to the authors, the approach could potentially be generalized to other disease states and immunological phenotypes. In a later analysis, several top co-occurrence clusters were reported to appear linked to parvovirus B19, influenza, CMV and Epstein-Barr virus. A further reported finding was that TCR beta sequences accurately predicted the HLA-A and HLA-B alleles for most subjects in the first cohort. In an earlier analysis of 500 to 650 of the donors, most TCR beta V segments appeared in productive rearrangements about 90% or about 30% of the time, broadly matching IMGT annotations. In a later analysis, most CMV-associated TCR beta chains were found to appear HLA-restricted, with HLA associations seemingly driven largely by CMV exposure. The study listed 164 TCR beta chains as associated with cytomegalovirus. At a false discovery rate of 0.05, a later analysis linked 16,951 TCR beta sequences to specific HLA alleles. Linkage disequilibrium might explain the correlated functional status among segregating V segments, but an unknown experimental factor could not be ruled out. When HLA alleles, especially DR and DQ, strongly co-occurred, attributing TCR associations to individual alleles was difficult. In a later analysis, the rate of TCR association differed among HLA loci, with DRB1 alleles having the most associated TCRs and HLA-C alleles having the fewest. While some public TCRs were present in many individuals, most TCR sequences turned up only very rarely across donors. In a later genetic analysis, a missense DCLRE1C variant was associated with V-gene and J-gene trimming of TCR beta chains, and the association was replicated in an independent cohort. Because counts were too low, about 15 rarely observed V segments, including chromosome 9 orphons, were left out of the earlier analysis of a few hundred of the donors. CMV serostatus was the only immune exposure information available for the cohort.

V trim: 5 bases; J trim: 5 bases; unmatched bases: 7. For CDR1 and CDR2, the germline V gene lists SNHLY and FYNNEI. CDR3 length: 16 amino acids, cysteine to phenylalanine. CDR3 DNA is the only sequence kept; it has 48 bases, read in frame from the first base. The cohort comprised around 700 healthy bone marrow donors. At the time of sampling, every cohort member was nominally healthy, though immune exposures that went unrecorded were likely present. The donor tested CMV seronegative and was one of the 352 seronegative cohort members. A peripheral blood sample was provided by each donor, and peripheral blood mononuclear cells were used for TCR beta sequencing. Genomic DNA extraction from the blood cell samples was performed with the Qiagen DNeasy Blood Extraction Kit. As concerns this clone: Its specific antigen is unknown. Qualities for individual bases were not recorded, and no much larger clone is one base off.

Library construction relied on the immunoSEQ multiplex PCR assay. For the multiplex PCR, a mixture combining 60 forward primers for TCR Vbeta segments and 13 reverse primers for TCR Jbeta segments was used. The CDR3 region of rearranged TCR beta genes was amplified from genomic DNA with a multiplex PCR assay. The amplified TCR beta libraries were sequenced on the Illumina HiSeq System as 87-base-pair reads. Per the original workflow: A later analysis tallied 75 million to 85 million unique TCR beta chains across the 700 or so repertoires, and about 12 million of those chains were shared by two or more donors. To remove PCR and sequencing errors, raw reads were error-corrected and collapsed into unique sequences using a nearest-neighbor algorithm that merged closely related sequences. CDR3 sequences were aligned to IMGT reference sequences to assign V, D and J gene segments. Each retained sequence needed at least a six-nucleotide match to both a V gene segment and a J gene segment. Rearrangements were classified as productive when the CDR3 lacked stop codons and remained in frame with V and J, and all other rearrangements were classified as non-productive. Following IMGT convention, CDR3 was defined as the stretch from the second conserved V-encoded cysteine to the conserved J-encoded phenylalanine. In an earlier analysis of 587 of the donors, sequences lacking an unambiguous match to a single V gene segment were excluded. An earlier analysis of fewer than 650 of the donors classified V segments as functional when productive rearrangements were above 56.7% and as segregating when the standard deviation between donors was above 5%. A statistical classification framework was developed to diagnose cytomegalovirus status using the catalog of TCR beta chain sequences. In a later analysis, TCR nucleotide sequences were compared against IMGT/GENE-DB human TR gene sequences so that V and J genes could be assigned. Using the TCRdist pipeline, a later analysis assigned CDR3 sequences along with most-parsimonious VDJ recombination scenarios. A later analysis defined each TCR beta chain by its CDR3 amino acid sequence plus V-gene family, and excluded reads lacking a unique V-gene family. To address suspected cross-contamination and a sequencing artifact, a later analysis removed approximately 600 highly shared, low-generation-probability nucleotide sequences. A later analysis calculated a clonal expansion index for each public chain from normalized within-repertoire ranks of inferred template counts. Generation probabilities in a later analysis came from a VDJ recombination model fitted to out-of-frame rearrangements, and those results were checked against IGoR. In a later analysis, TCR-TCR, TCR-HLA and TCR-CMV co-occurrence was scored with hypergeometric tests, and a repertoire-size bias correction was applied to TCR pairs. A later analysis estimated false discovery rates by permuting HLA or CMV assignments 20 times. A later analysis grouped co-occurring TCRs with DBSCAN, adding TCRdist sequence similarity when clustering within HLA-allele-positive subsets. Repertoires with fewer than 30,000 or more than 120,000 public chains were left out of co-occurrence clustering, as were about 5 repertoires with anomalous nucleotide sharing. TCRdb retrieved this table from immuneACCESS and kept in-frame rearrangements only. Not all clones are present; in checked studies, unresolved V genes account for under half, and no reason is known for the remainder. Clone size and V and J calls were adopted from that table, with D and trimming inferred from the DNA. A total of about 160,000 clones appear in this sample, about 75% of them only once. Of the sample, approximately 2% falls within the top ten clones.

This sequence was found in a female donor in good health and CMV-seronegative. The sequencing input was PBMCs. Here the chain combines TRBV2 and TRBJ2-3; 13 central nucleotides agree with TRBD2. The nucleotide sequence is TGTGCCAGCAGTCCAGGACTAGCGGGGGTCGTAGATACGCAGTATTTT. Its protein reads: CASSPGLAGVVDTQYF.